Listed here are 28 T cell receptor beta chains from one sample, sequenced in a study of blood T cell repertoires in COVID-19. Clones were sequenced by immunoSEQ multiplex PCR, and TCRdb holds only the in-frame ones, with some missing. The data show about 190,000 clones, around nine tenths seen once. Material: peripheral blood. The receptors were sampled from a man aged 25 to 40 with acute or convalescent COVID-19.

The CDR3 loop reads CATSRVGGYLNTEAFF. The CDR3, as DNA: TGTGCCACCAGCAGAGTAGGGGGTTACCTAAACACTGAAGCTTTCTTT. This chain joins TRBV15 and TRBJ1-1; perhaps TRBD1 as D (6 bases). V lost 1 base and J lost 2, with 14 bases in between. The germline V gene has CDR1 LNHNV and CDR2 YYDKDF (reference sequence). The CDR3 consists of 16 residues.

The rearrangement uses TRBV6-6 and TRBJ2-7, with TRBD1 matching over 8 bases. Trimming at V came to 7 bases and at J to 1 base, leaving 6 bases not matched to a gene. The CDR3 extends over 14 amino acids. Germline V lookup: CDR1 MNHNY, CDR2 SVGAGI (reference sequence). CDR3 residues: CASTLDRASYEQYF. The CDR3 DNA reads TGTGCCAGCACCCTGGACAGGGCTTCCTACGAGCAGTACTTC.

Only one count was recorded for this clone. The gene calls are TRBV7-3 and TRBJ2-2; D might be TRBD1 (7 bases). Deletions cut 6 bases from V and 7 bases from J, with 15 bases between. Germline values: CDR1 SGHTA, CDR2 FQGTGA. CDR3 length: 14 amino acids. The DNA of the CDR3 is TGTGCCAGCAGACGCCAGGGGGGAAGCGGGGAGCTGTTTTTT. Amino acids: CASRRQGGSGELFF.

The J gene is TRBJ2-6, the V gene TRBV28, with TRBD1 identical over 7 bases. Losses at the gene ends were 6 bases for V and 1 base for J; bases not matched to a gene: 9. The V gene's germline CDR1 is MDHEN and CDR2 SYDVKM. The CDR3 is made up of 17 amino acids. CDR3 nucleotides: TGTGCCAGCAGCTCGACAGGGTCCCCTTCTGGGGCCAACGTCCTGACTTTC. This codes for CASSSTGSPSGANVLTF.

The chain recombines TRBV28 with TRBJ2-6; 7 bases map to TRBD1. Germline lookup yields CDR1 MDHEN and CDR2 SYDVKM. The CDR3 length is 19 residues. Unmatched junction bases numbered 13, after V lost 5 bases and J lost 0 bases. The DNA of the CDR3 is TGTGCCAGCAGTACACAAAGACAGGGTTTACGCTCTGGGGCCAACGTCCTGACTTTC. Translation: CASSTQRQGLRSGANVLTF.

CDR3 sequence (DNA): TGTGCCAGCAGCCAAGGTCCTCTCGGGGGAGATACGCAGTATTTT. It codes for CASSQGPLGGDTQYF. The J gene is TRBJ2-3, the V gene TRBV3-1 (or the pseudogene TRBV3-2); tentative D call: TRBD2 (6 bases). V shed 1 base and J shed 5 bases, with 13 bases lying between them. The length of the CDR3 is 15 residues. Germline CDR1 reads LGHDT; CDR2 reads YNNKEL (reference sequence).

The rearrangement joins TRBV14 to TRBJ2-4; tentatively, D is TRBD2 (5 bases). The CDR3 runs to 16 residues. Germline-derived CDR1 and CDR2 are SGHDN and FVKESK. The V end was cut by 4 bases, the J end by 0 bases, with 13 bases between. CDR3 in amino acids: CASSPGEPLAKNIQYF. CDR3 DNA sequence: TGTGCCAGCAGCCCCGGGGAACCGTTAGCCAAAAACATTCAGTACTTC.

In its sample, this clone was seen a few times. The gene calls are TRBV7-9 and TRBJ1-3; a weak D match, TRBD1 (5 bases). The ends were cut back, 2 bases at V and 6 bases at J, with 11 bases in the middle. The CDR3 loop spans 14 amino acids. CDR1 is SEHNR and CDR2 is FQNEAQ in the germline V gene (reference sequence). Written as DNA, the CDR3 is TGTGCCAGCAGCTTAAGGCAGGGCCCAAACACCATATATTTT. Amino acid sequence: CASSLRQGPNTIYF.

The J gene is TRBJ2-3, the V gene TRBV29-1; a weak D match, TRBD2 (5 bases). Trimming pared 7 bases from V and 1 base from J, leaving 24 bases between. Germline CDR1 reads SQVTM; CDR2 reads ANQGSEA. The CDR3 is 17 residues long. The CDR3, as DNA: TGCAGCGCTGGCGTAACCGGGCCCTGGACTGGCACAGATACGCAGTATTTT. Amino acid sequence: CSAGVTGPWTGTDTQYF.

The chain uses TRBV24-1 and TRBJ2-7; D gene uncertain. CDR3 length: 14 amino acids. The germline CDR1 and CDR2 sequences are KGHDR and SFDVKD. Deletions cut 4 bases from V and 6 bases from J, with 15 bases between. The CDR3 DNA is TGTGCCACCAGTGACTCCGGTCCTGGGCGCGAGCAGTACTTC. It codes for CATSDSGPGREQYF.

The chain uses TRBV7-9 and TRBJ1-6, with 7 bases fitting TRBD1. This CDR3 has 14 amino acids. Trimming took 3 bases from V and 6 from J; bases not matched to a gene: 2. Germline-derived CDR1 and CDR2 are SEHNR and FQNEAQ (reference sequence). The CDR3 is CASSLGQINSPLHF. CDR3 coding DNA: TGTGCCAGCAGCTTGGGACAGATTAATTCACCCCTCCACTTT.

CDR3 loop: CASSLQGQINYGYTF. For the CDR3, the DNA is TGCGCCAGCAGCTTACAGGGACAGATTAACTATGGCTACACCTTC. The chain links TRBV5-1 to TRBJ1-2, with TRBD1 identical over 7 bases. The V gene's germline CDR1 is SGHRS and CDR2 YFSETQ. V was pared by 2 bases and J by 1 base, with 5 bases of the junction left unmatched. This CDR3 has 15 amino acids. The complete variable domain, with remaining parts taken from reference TRBV5-1 and TRBJ1-2, reads KAGVTQTPRYLIKTRGQQVTLSCSPISGHRSVSWYQQTPGQGLQFLFEYFSETQRNKGNFPGRFSGRQFSNSRSEMNVSTLELGDSALYLCASSLQGQINYGYTFGSGTRLTVV.

This chain connects TRBV2 to TRBJ2-5; 8 nucleotides align to TRBD2. The CDR3 consists of 15 residues. Germline V gene lookup returns CDR1 SNHLY and CDR2 FYNNEI. J was trimmed by 2 bases and V by 6 bases; bases with no gene match: 8. The CDR3 DNA is TGTGCCAGCAGGTGGAGACTAGCGTATCAAGAGACCCAGTACTTC. Its translation: CASRWRLAYQETQYF.

This clone appeared a few times. V usage is TRBV27 and J usage is TRBJ1-2, with 10 bases lining up with TRBD1. The CDR3 sequence is 14 residues long. V lost 7 bases, J lost 7 bases, and 9 bases stayed unmatched. Germline-derived CDR1 and CDR2 are MNHEY and SMNVEV (reference sequence). The CDR3 loop is CASTPSGDRGGYTF. The CDR3 nucleotides read TGTGCCAGCACCCCCTCGGGGGACAGGGGTGGCTACACCTTC.

The gene calls are TRBV4-1 and TRBJ1-1; TRBD1 matches 9 bases. CDR1 is MGHRA, CDR2 YSYEKL, per germline. The CDR3 extends over 15 amino acids. The V gene end was trimmed by 0 bases and the J gene end by 4 bases; junction bases not matched to a gene: 3. As DNA, the CDR3 is TGCGCCAGCAGCCAAGAAGGGACAGGGATCACTGAAGCTTTCTTT. Protein sequence: CASSQEGTGITEAFF.

The chain joins TRBV15 to TRBJ1-2; 7 positions agree with TRBD1. The J segment lost 7 bases and the V segment lost 2 bases, leaving 16 bases of the junction unmatched. The CDR3 has 17 amino acids. Germline V CDR1 and CDR2: LNHNV, YYDKDF (reference sequence). The CDR3 sequence: CATSRSSTGKRVSGYTF. The CDR3 DNA is TGTGCCACCAGCAGATCATCGACAGGGAAGCGAGTAAGTGGCTACACCTTC.

The chain links TRBV7-9 to TRBJ2-5, with 7 bases matching TRBD2. The CDR3 sequence is 16 residues long. The V gene end was trimmed by 1 base and the J gene end by 0 bases; junction bases not matched to a gene: 5. Germline V gene sequence: CDR1 SEHNR, CDR2 FQNEAQ (reference sequence). The DNA of the CDR3 is TGTGCCAGCAGCTTAGGTGGTAGCGGGTACCAAGAGACCCAGTACTTC. This gives the protein CASSLGGSGYQETQYF.

The V gene is TRBV9, the J gene TRBJ2-5, with TRBD1 matching 7 bases. The germline V gene has CDR1 SGDLS and CDR2 YYNGEE. V dropped 0 bases and J dropped 2; count of bases not matched to a gene: 4. This CDR3 is 15 amino acids long. The CDR3 DNA reads TGTGCCAGCAGCGTAGCAGGGGGAATACAAGAGACCCAGTACTTC. This translates into CASSVAGGIQETQYF.

In the case of this clone: The same CDR3 arises from other DNA sequences in this sample as well. The V gene is TRBV5-1, the J gene TRBJ2-7, with TRBD1 identical over 8 bases. CDR3 length: 14 amino acids. V trimming: 4 bases; J trimming: 3 bases; junction bases outside the gene matches: 6. Germline V gene lookup returns CDR1 SGHRS and CDR2 YFSETQ. CDR3 in amino acids: CASSLDRGSYEQYF. CDR3 nucleotides: TGCGCCAGCAGCCTCGACAGGGGCAGCTACGAGCAGTACTTC. The variable domain in full, completed from reference TRBV5-1 and TRBJ2-7, reads KAGVTQTPRYLIKTRGQQVTLSCSPISGHRSVSWYQQTPGQGLQFLFEYFSETQRNKGNFPGRFSGRQFSNSRSEMNVSTLELGDSALYLCASSLDRGSYEQYFGPGTRLTVT.

This clone was seen only once. The rearrangement uses TRBV7-8 and TRBJ2-5; perhaps TRBD1 as D (6 bases). Trimming pared 3 bases from V and 2 bases from J, leaving 13 bases between. The CDR3 length is 15 residues. Per germline, CDR1 SGHVS and CDR2 FQNEAQ. The CDR3: CASSFGQSNQETQYF. The CDR3 coding sequence is TGTGCCAGCAGCTTTGGACAGAGTAATCAAGAGACCCAGTACTTC.

This clone was recorded a few times. The rearrangement uses TRBV28 and TRBJ1-5; D gene unclear. This CDR3 comprises 13 residues. Germline V gene sequence: CDR1 MDHEN, CDR2 SYDVKM. Trimming cost V 8 bases and J 7 bases, with 15 bases left between them. CDR3 sequence reads: CASREAERQPQHF. Written as DNA, the CDR3 is TGTGCCAGCCGAGAGGCCGAAAGGCAGCCCCAGCATTTT.

The gene calls are TRBV5-1 and TRBJ2-1; D call uncertain. The V and J ends lost 0 bases and 2 bases respectively, with 9 bases between them. CDR1 is SGHRS and CDR2 is YFSETQ in the germline V gene. The CDR3 length is 15 residues. The CDR3: CASSLDGDPYNEQFF. CDR3 bases: TGCGCCAGCAGCTTGGACGGAGACCCCTACAATGAGCAGTTCTTC.

This clone was counted a few times. The chain carries TRBV3-1 (or the pseudogene TRBV3-2) and TRBJ2-3; 8 bases fit TRBD1. Trimming took 5 bases from V and 3 from J; bases not matched to a gene: 7. Germline V gives CDR1 LGHDT, CDR2 YNNKEL (reference sequence). The CDR3 loop spans 15 amino acids. The CDR3 DNA reads as TGTGCCAGCAGCATCCGGCAGGGGGCAACAGATACGCAGTATTTT. Its protein is CASSIRQGATDTQYF.

This sequence joins TRBV28 and TRBJ1-4; 9 nucleotides match TRBD1. J lost 8 bases, V lost 10 bases, and 11 bases had no gene match. This CDR3 region has 14 residues. Germline CDR1 reads MDHEN; CDR2 reads SYDVKM. The CDR3 protein is CAIQGARVAEKLFF. The CDR3 region has the DNA TGTGCCATACAGGGGGCACGCGTCGCGGAAAAACTGTTTTTT.

The J gene is TRBJ1-6, the V gene TRBV29-1; no definite D call. The CDR3 is 13 amino acids. V was trimmed by 7 bases and J by 1 base, leaving 8 bases between them. The germline V gene has CDR1 SQVTM and CDR2 ANQGSEA. The CDR3 protein is CSARGSYNSPLHF. The CDR3 bases are TGCAGCGCCCGCGGGTCCTATAATTCACCCCTCCACTTT.

V and J are TRBV6-5 and TRBJ2-1; the match to TRBD2 covers 9 bases. The ends lost 2 bases at V and 10 bases at J; junction bases unmatched: 12. Germline CDR1 reads MNHEY; CDR2 reads SVGAGI. The CDR3 is 16 residues long. The CDR3, as DNA: TGTGCCAGCAGTTACCGCGGGACTAGCCCCTTCCGGGAGCAGTTCTTC. Its protein product is CASSYRGTSPFREQFF.

This clone occurred a few times. This chain connects TRBV6-5 to TRBJ2-1; maybe TRBD2 (5 bases). CDR3 length equals 14 residues. The germline V and J ends were trimmed by 10 bases and 6 bases, with 19 bases remaining between them. The V gene's germline CDR1 is MNHEY and CDR2 SVGAGI. The CDR3, as DNA: TGTGCCACGGGGAGTACCGTTGGTTTCAATGAGCAGTTCTTC. Protein: CATGSTVGFNEQFF.

The chain joins TRBV5-4 to TRBJ1-1, with D possibly being TRBD1 (5 bases). V lost 3 bases, J lost 7 bases, and 13 bases lay in between. The germline V gene has CDR1 SGHNT and CDR2 YYREEE (reference sequence). The CDR3 extends over 13 amino acids. The CDR3 loop is CASSSEGFSEAFF. CDR3 nucleotide sequence: TGTGCCAGCAGCTCGGAGGGGTTCAGTGAAGCTTTCTTT.